Listed below are T cell receptor beta chains from one sample, sequenced in a study of CD8 T cells in ankylosing spondylitis. TCRdb recomputed calls from the 5' RACE reads with MiXCR, one row per CDR3 protein. The sample yields approximately 260,000 distinct CDR3 sequences, over 15% seen once. Sequencing input: blood, either unsorted or a sorted T cell fraction (not recorded which). Receptors were obtained from a male donor with ankylosing spondylitis or in good health (not recorded which). CDR3s include the opening cysteine and the closing phenylalanine or tryptophan. Fields, in order: D gene, J gene, V gene, clone size, CDR3 protein, CDR3 DNA. A D gene is named only where the DNA matches it firmly. Some rows have no size entry. The others give once, few or many, or a class for an expanded clone.

TRBD1 | TRBJ2-7 | TRBV7-8 | few | CASSLERRGTGFYEQYF | TGTGCCAGCAGCTTAGAGCGTAGGGGGACAGGGTTCTACGAGCAGTACTTC
TRBD1 | TRBJ2-7 | TRBV7-9 | once | CASSFPRDSVSEQYF | TGTGCCAGCAGCTTTCCCCGGGACAGCGTCTCCGAGCAGTACTTC
. | TRBJ2-7 | TRBV7-9 | many | CASSLPSGSYEQYF | TGTGCCAGCAGCTTACCATCCGGTTCCTACGAGCAGTACTTC
. | TRBJ1-2 | TRBV27 | few | CASTPVPRGYGYTF | TGTGCCAGCACACCTGTACCCAGGGGCTATGGCTACACCTTC
TRBD2 | TRBJ2-1 | TRBV20-1 | few | CSARDLLTSGGHEQFF | TGCAGTGCTAGAGATCTTTTAACTAGCGGTGGGCATGAGCAGTTCTTC
. | TRBJ1-2 | TRBV9 | many | CASSGKGLDGYTF | TGTGCCAGCAGCGGGAAAGGGCTGGATGGCTACACCTTC
. | TRBJ2-7 | TRBV29-1 | . | CSVEEIGYEQYF | TGCAGCGTTGAAGAGATAGGCTACGAGCAGTACTTC
. | TRBJ1-1 | TRBV12-3/TRBV12-4 | . | CASSLGAGPTEAFF | TGTGCCAGCAGTTTAGGCGCAGGGCCCACTGAAGCTTTCTTT
. | TRBJ2-7 | TRBV25-1 | . | CASSPRDQSYEQYF | TGTGCCAGCAGTCCCCGGGACCAATCCTACGAGCAGTACTTC
. | TRBJ2-7 | TRBV6-1 | . | CASSGDGATWSEQYF | TGTGCCAGCAGTGGGGACGGGGCTACTTGGAGCGAGCAGTACTTC
TRBD1 | TRBJ1-1 | TRBV12-3/TRBV12-4 | many | CASSLLGQDPTEAFF | TGTGCCAGCAGTTTACTAGGACAGGACCCCACTGAAGCTTTCTTT
. | TRBJ2-7 | TRBV27 | few | CASSSGDNHEQYF | TGTGCCAGCAGTTCGGGGGACAACCACGAGCAGTACTTC
. | TRBJ2-7 | TRBV20-1 | . | CSASDSNSYEQYF | TGCAGTGCAAGTGACAGCAACTCCTACGAGCAGTACTTC
. | TRBJ2-2 | TRBV7-9 | . | CASSLVLGNTGELFF | TGTGCCAGCAGCTTAGTTCTGGGGAACACCGGGGAGCTGTTTTTT
TRBD1 | TRBJ2-1 | TRBV27 | many | CASSLNGQGLNEQFF | TGTGCCAGCAGTTTAAACGGACAGGGTCTCAATGAGCAGTTCTTC
. | TRBJ2-7 | TRBV29-1 | few | CSVEGGESYEQYF | TGCAGCGTTGAAGGAGGGGAATCCTACGAGCAGTACTTC
TRBD2 | TRBJ2-1 | TRBV6-4 | many | CASSQTSGSPYNEQFF | TGTGCCAGCAGTCAAACTAGCGGGAGTCCCTACAATGAGCAGTTCTTC
. | TRBJ2-2 | TRBV4-1 | few | CASSPSGAGTGELFF | TGCGCCAGCAGCCCGAGTGGGGCAGGCACCGGGGAGCTGTTTTTT
TRBD2 | TRBJ2-1 | TRBV20-1 | many | CSAPGLAGGNADEQFF | TGCAGTGCCCCCGGGCTGGCGGGAGGGAACGCCGATGAGCAGTTCTTC
TRBD2 | TRBJ2-1 | TRBV20-1 | few | CSASSLAGERPYNEQFF | TGCAGTGCTAGTTCACTAGCGGGAGAAAGGCCCTACAATGAGCAGTTCTTC
TRBD2 | TRBJ2-3 | TRBV12-3/TRBV12-4 | many | CASRRILAGVRDTQYF | TGTGCCAGCCGAAGGATACTAGCGGGAGTTCGAGATACGCAGTATTTT
. | TRBJ1-1 | TRBV13 | . | CASSNLQGSEAFF | TGTGCCAGCAGCAACCTTCAGGGCTCTGAAGCTTTCTTT
. | TRBJ2-3 | TRBV12-3/TRBV12-4 | many | CASSFPLDTQYF | TGTGCCAGCAGTTTCCCCCTTGATACGCAGTATTTT
TRBD1 | TRBJ2-7 | TRBV11-2 | . | CASSRPGTGFYEQYF | TGTGCCAGCAGCAGACCCGGGACAGGGTTCTACGAGCAGTACTTC
. | TRBJ2-7 | TRBV29-1 | . | CSVVSNSYEQYF | TGCAGCGTTGTCTCTAACTCCTACGAGCAGTACTTC
TRBD2 | TRBJ2-5 | TRBV29-1 | . | CSVDLIGLAGIETQYF | TGCAGCGTTGATCTCATCGGACTAGCGGGAATAGAGACCCAGTACTTC
. | TRBJ2-3 | TRBV12-3/TRBV12-4 | few | CASSSDLSGSDTQYF | TGTGCCAGCAGTTCTGATCTTTCGGGTTCAGATACGCAGTATTTT
TRBD1 | TRBJ2-7 | TRBV5-1 | . | CASSVGQVNYEQYF | TGCGCCAGCAGCGTGGGACAGGTTAACTACGAGCAGTACTTC
. | TRBJ2-2 | TRBV7-2 | . | CASSPDRRRTGELFF | TGTGCCAGCAGCCCTGATCGGCGACGGACCGGGGAGCTGTTTTTT
. | TRBJ2-5 | TRBV7-9 | . | CASSLLGSGQETQYF | TGTGCCAGCAGCTTATTGGGTAGCGGCCAAGAGACCCAGTACTTC
. | TRBJ2-7 | TRBV18 | . | CASSRPGTSYELYF | TGTGCCAGCTCACGCCCAGGAACCTCCTACGAGCTGTACTTC
. | TRBJ2-1 | TRBV29-1 | few | CSVVGEHIEQFF | TGCAGCGTTGTTGGGGAACATATAGAGCAGTTCTTC
. | TRBJ1-1 | TRBV9 | few | CASSVAGGQNTEAFF | TGTGCCAGCAGCGTAGCCGGCGGCCAGAACACTGAAGCTTTCTTT
. | TRBJ2-1 | TRBV27 | few | CASSLPQMNEQFF | TGTGCCAGCAGTTTGCCTCAAATGAATGAGCAGTTCTTC
TRBD2 | TRBJ2-7 | TRBV4-2 | . | CASSQDRGLAGGTSYEQYF | TGTGCCAGCAGCCAAGATCGGGGACTAGCGGGGGGTACCTCCTACGAGCAGTACTTC
TRBD2 | TRBJ2-1 | TRBV11-2 | . | CASSFDSGLAAYNEQFF | TGTGCCAGCAGCTTCGACTCGGGACTAGCGGCTTACAATGAGCAGTTCTTC
TRBD2 | TRBJ2-7 | TRBV4-1 | . | CASSQVSIGEGSSYEQYF | TGCGCCAGCAGCCAAGTGTCTATCGGGGAGGGGAGCTCCTACGAGCAGTACTTC
TRBD2 | TRBJ2-7 | TRBV7-2 | many | CASSFTSGSYEQYF | TGTGCCAGCAGCTTTACTAGCGGGAGCTACGAGCAGTACTTC
TRBD2 | TRBJ2-7 | TRBV7-3 | . | CASSFERTSGYEQYF | TGTGCCAGCAGCTTCGAGAGGACTAGCGGGTACGAGCAGTACTTC
. | TRBJ2-5 | TRBV4-3 | . | CASSQVVQEGETQYF | TGCGCCAGCAGCCAAGTGGTACAGGAGGGAGAGACCCAGTACTTC
TRBD1 | TRBJ1-5 | TRBV11-2 | . | CASSRDRTTQPQHF | TGTGCCAGCAGCCGGGACAGGACCACTCAGCCCCAGCATTTT
TRBD2 | TRBJ2-1 | TRBV4-1 | many | CASSQDVAGEFNEQFF | TGCGCCAGCAGCCAAGATGTAGCGGGAGAATTTAATGAGCAGTTCTTC
TRBD2 | TRBJ2-1 | TRBV27 | many | CASTQTSGRLNEQFF | TGTGCCAGCACCCAGACTAGCGGGCGCCTCAATGAGCAGTTCTTC
. | TRBJ2-7 | TRBV29-1 | few | CSVRRAYEQYF | TGCAGCGTTCGTAGGGCCTACGAGCAGTACTTC
TRBD1 | TRBJ2-3 | TRBV7-9 | . | CASSVGTASTDTQYF | TGTGCCAGCAGCGTTGGGACAGCTAGCACAGATACGCAGTATTTT
. | TRBJ1-5 | TRBV7-8 | many | CASSFELNQPQHF | TGTGCCAGCAGCTTCGAACTCAATCAGCCCCAGCATTTT
. | TRBJ2-1 | TRBV10-3 | many | CAISEEADEQFF | TGTGCCATCAGTGAGGAAGCAGATGAGCAGTTCTTC
. | TRBJ2-5 | TRBV20-1 | few | CSASRRDQETQYF | TGCAGTGCTAGTAGGCGGGACCAAGAGACCCAGTACTTC
. | TRBJ2-2 | TRBV14 | . | CASSQEVSGALTGELFF | TGTGCCAGCAGCCAAGAAGTGTCCGGGGCACTCACCGGGGAGCTGTTTTTT
TRBD1 | TRBJ2-6 | TRBV6-1 | . | CASSQATGAGANVLTF | TGTGCCAGCAGTCAAGCTACAGGGGCTGGGGCCAACGTCCTGACTTTC
. | TRBJ1-5 | TRBV27 | few | CASGTGTLQPQHF | TGTGCCAGCGGAACCGGGACACTACAGCCCCAGCATTTT
. | TRBJ1-3 | TRBV4-1 | . | CASSQDWVGIDLSSGNTIYF | TGCGCCAGCAGCCAAGATTGGGTAGGGATCGATCTAAGCTCTGGAAACACCATATATTTT
TRBD2 | TRBJ2-3 | TRBV7-6 | . | CASSLGLPADTQYF | TGTGCCAGCAGCCTGGGACTACCCGCAGATACGCAGTATTTT
TRBD1 | TRBJ2-5 | TRBV12-3/TRBV12-4 | few | CASKRGLGETQYF | TGTGCCAGCAAAAGGGGGCTGGGGGAGACCCAGTACTTC
TRBD1 | TRBJ1-1 | TRBV29-1 | few | CSVEGQGAQRGTEAFF | TGCAGCGTTGAGGGACAGGGGGCCCAACGTGGCACTGAAGCTTTCTTT
. | TRBJ1-2 | TRBV6-1 | few | CASRQYRSYGYTF | TGTGCCAGCAGACAGTACCGTAGCTATGGCTACACCTTC
. | TRBJ2-7 | TRBV29-1 | . | CSAGFGGSYEQYF | TGCAGCGCAGGCTTTGGAGGCTCCTACGAGCAGTACTTC
. | TRBJ1-5 | TRBV5-6 | many | CASSFGVLDQPQHF | TGTGCCAGCAGCTTCGGAGTCCTCGATCAGCCCCAGCATTTT
TRBD2 | TRBJ2-7 | TRBV20-1 | . | CSAKGLAGSYEQYF | TGCAGTGCTAAAGGACTAGCGGGATCCTACGAGCAGTACTTC